This T cell receptor (beta chain) was sequenced during a study of T cell responses to AZD1222 COVID-19 vaccine. Notes on the study in general: Possibly, clonal diversity was underestimated; donors were largely white British and included more females. Spike-specific TCR repertoires showed rising breadth and depth after two AZD1222 doses. Seropositive AZD1222 recipients at baseline numbered only five or six. Repertoire collection took place solely once the T cell response had peaked.

Germline CDR1 MGHDK, CDR2 SYGVNS. The CDR3 spans 11 residues. V was cut by 2 bases and J by 10 bases, with 6 bases left in between. Measured with immunoSEQ multiplex PCR; TCRdb has only the in-frame clones, and not every one. The sample holds 120,000 or so clones, around nine tenths seen once. As concerns this clone: Its antigen is undetermined.

V gene TRBV25-1 combines with J gene TRBJ2-1, with D maybe TRBD1 (6 bases). The starting material was peripheral blood, obtained on day 0 of MenACWY control vaccination. The TCR comes from an adult in good health. The CDR3 here is CASSEGTEQFF. As DNA, the CDR3 is TGTGCCAGCAGTGAAGGGACAGAGCAGTTCTTC.